Listed here are 25 T cell receptor beta chains from one sample, sequenced in a study of cytomegalovirus exposure and HLA in healthy donors. The PCR had 60 Vbeta and 13 Jbeta primers. Generated by immunoSEQ multiplex PCR, the TCRdb table keeps only in-frame clones and is missing some. This table has 220,000 or so clones, roughly 70% appearing once. The sequenced material came from PBMCs. All receptors come from a woman younger than 45 in good health and CMV-seronegative.

The V call is TRBV7-9, the J call TRBJ2-1, with TRBD2 identical over 9 bases. Germline V gene lookup returns CDR1 SEHNR and CDR2 FQNEAQ (reference sequence). CDR3 size: 12 residues. V lost 4 bases, J lost 16 bases, and 8 bases stayed unmatched. The CDR3, as DNA: TGTGCCAGCAGCTCGCCGGGACTAGCCCACTTCTTC. Its protein product is CASSSPGLAHFF.

V gene TRBV2 combines with J gene TRBJ1-5; 7 bases are shared with TRBD1. Looked up from germline, CDR1 is SNHLY and CDR2 is FYNNEI. The CDR3 is 13 amino acids. J lost 7 bases, V lost 11 bases, and 11 bases had no gene match. The CDR3, as DNA: TGTGCCGGCCAGGACAGGTTGGGCCAGCCCCAGCATTTT. This codes for CAGQDRLGQPQHF.

The V gene is TRBV27, the J gene TRBJ2-3, with unresolved D. This CDR3 has 15 amino acids. Deletions cut 8 bases from V and 2 bases from J, with 17 bases between. CDR1 and CDR2 from the germline V gene are MNHEY and SMNVEV (reference sequence). The CDR3 DNA follows: TGTGCCAGCGGGCCCCCGGCAATAGTCACAGATACGCAGTATTTT. The encoded protein is CASGPPAIVTDTQYF.

This chain links TRBV15 with TRBJ1-2, with a possible D match to TRBD1 (6 bases). CDR1 and CDR2 (germline): LNHNV, YYDKDF (reference sequence). This CDR3 is 16 amino acids long. The V and J ends lost 0 bases and 2 bases respectively, with 13 bases between them. The CDR3 coding sequence is TGTGCCACCAGCAGAGATCTTACAGGGCCCAACTATGGCTACACCTTC. Translated: CATSRDLTGPNYGYTF.

The rearrangement uses TRBV13 and TRBJ2-1; weak D call: TRBD1 (5 bases). The V end was cut by 5 bases, the J end by 7 bases, with 18 bases between. The germline V gene has CDR1 PRHDT and CDR2 FYEKMQ (reference sequence). This CDR3 has 15 amino acids. The CDR3 loop reads CASSGRQYGENEQFF. As DNA, the CDR3 is TGTGCCAGCAGCGGTCGACAGTACGGAGAGAATGAGCAGTTCTTC.

This clone was seen a few times. The V gene is TRBV7-9, the J gene TRBJ2-3; TRBD1 matches at 7 bases. With V trimmed by 7 bases and J by 2 bases, 9 bases remained unmatched. Germline V gene data show CDR1 as SEHNR and CDR2 as FQNEAQ (reference sequence). The CDR3 totals 15 residues. The CDR3 spells CASNTGQGDTDTQYF. The CDR3 nucleotides are TGTGCCAGCAATACCGGCCAGGGGGACACAGATACGCAGTATTTT.

This clone came up once. The rearrangement links TRBV7-2 to TRBJ2-2, with 8 bases that match TRBD2. This CDR3 has 16 amino acids. J was trimmed by 1 base and V by 2 bases; bases with no gene match: 3. Germline V gives CDR1 SGHTA, CDR2 FQGNSA. The DNA for the CDR3 is TGTGCCAGCAGCTTAAGTACTAGCGGGAACACCGGGGAGCTGTTTTTT. Amino acid sequence: CASSLSTSGNTGELFF.

The CDR3, as DNA: TGTGCCACCAGCAGAAACTCTGGGCGGGAGGGGGCCTTGAATTCACCCCTCCACTTT. It codes for CATSRNSGREGALNSPLHF. The genes are TRBV15 and TRBJ1-6; TRBD1 agrees at 7 bases. Germline V gene data show CDR1 as LNHNV and CDR2 as YYDKDF (reference sequence). The ends lost 2 bases at V and 7 bases at J; junction bases unmatched: 17. This CDR3 has 19 residues.

The V and J genes are TRBV5-1 and TRBJ1-3, with D possibly TRBD1 on 6 matching bases. V lost 0 bases and J 5 bases, leaving 12 bases between the germline ends. Germline CDR1 and CDR2: SGHRS and YFSETQ. This CDR3 has 15 residues. The CDR3 nucleotides read TGCGCCAGCAGCTTGGCAGGGGATGTAAGAAACACCATATATTTT. Protein sequence: CASSLAGDVRNTIYF.

The genes are TRBV6-6 and TRBJ2-4; possibly TRBD1 for D (8 bases). Germline V gene data show CDR1 as MNHNY and CDR2 as SVGAGI (reference sequence). The V and J ends lost 5 bases and 3 bases respectively, with 17 bases between them. The CDR3 runs to 16 residues. CDR3 sequence: CASSPTTGGVKNIQYF. CDR3 nucleotide sequence: TGTGCCAGCAGTCCAACCACAGGGGGGGTCAAAAACATTCAGTACTTC.

This clone was seen only a few times. V is TRBV7-3 and J is TRBJ2-1; 8 positions match TRBD1. V lost 2 bases to trimming and J lost 6 bases; unmatched junction nucleotides: 0. The CDR3 loop spans 13 amino acids. Per the germline V gene, CDR1 is SGHTA and CDR2 is FQGTGA. Written as DNA, the CDR3 is TGTGCCAGCAGCTTAGGACAGGGCAATGAGCAGTTCTTC. Protein: CASSLGQGNEQFF.

V is TRBV14 and J is TRBJ2-5, with 7 nucleotides matching TRBD1. Germline CDR1 SGHDN, CDR2 FVKESK. The CDR3 has 15 residues. Trimming cost V 3 bases and J 4 bases; bases outside gene matches: 8. For the CDR3, the DNA is TGTGCCAGCAGCCAGAACGGACAGGAAGGAGAGACCCAGTACTTC. Translated: CASSQNGQEGETQYF.

The chain uses TRBV30 and TRBJ1-5; D not resolved. Germline CDR1 reads GTSNPN; CDR2 reads SVGIG (reference sequence). The CDR3 runs 15 residues. V was trimmed by 0 bases and J by 6 bases, leaving 15 bases between them. The CDR3 coding sequence is TGTGCCTGGAGTGTAGAAGGTCTAGGAGGTCAGCCCCAGCATTTT. This sequence encodes CAWSVEGLGGQPQHF.

This clone has only a few counts. The chain couples TRBV6-5 to TRBJ2-5, with 7 nucleotides matching TRBD1. The V gene end was trimmed by 5 bases and the J gene end by 1 base; junction bases not matched to a gene: 4. The CDR3 runs to 14 residues. Germline V gene lookup returns CDR1 MNHEY and CDR2 SVGAGI. CDR3 loop: CASSPDRVQETQYF. In DNA form, the CDR3 reads TGTGCCAGCAGTCCCGACAGGGTCCAAGAGACCCAGTACTTC.

The sample holds one count of this clone. The chain couples TRBV4-1 to TRBJ1-2; D possibly corresponds to TRBD1 (5 bases). V lost 1 base and J lost 3, with 12 bases in between. The CDR3 is made up of 15 amino acids. Germline CDR1 and CDR2: MGHRA and YSYEKL. The CDR3 region has the DNA TGCGCCAGCAGCCAAGCGCCTACAGGAGACTATGGCTACACCTTC. It translates to CASSQAPTGDYGYTF.

This clone was counted a single time. The rearrangement uses TRBV12-5 and TRBJ1-2; possible D gene TRBD1, 6 bases. Trimming took off 0 bases at V and 4 bases at J, with 9 bases between the two ends. The CDR3 extends over 14 amino acids. The germline gives CDR1 LGHNT, CDR2 FRNRAP. This chain's CDR3 is CASGLVGGSYGYTF. CDR3 DNA: TGTGCTAGTGGTTTGGTAGGGGGTAGCTATGGCTACACCTTC.

The V gene is TRBV2, the J gene TRBJ1-2, with 7 nucleotides matching TRBD1. The trim removed 0 bases at V and 8 bases at J, leaving 9 bases unmatched. Germline V gene lookup returns CDR1 SNHLY and CDR2 FYNNEI. The CDR3 spans 15 residues. CDR3 sequence (DNA): TGTGCCAGCAGTGAAGCGGACACAGGGGTTAAGGGCTACACCTTC. It is translated as CASSEADTGVKGYTF.

This clone was seen a handful of times. Since a much larger clone is just one base distant, this may be a read error. The chain couples TRBV6-6 to TRBJ1-5, with D perhaps matching TRBD1 (6 bases). V was trimmed by 0 bases and J by 7 bases, leaving 10 bases between them. Germline V gene lookup returns CDR1 MNHNY and CDR2 SVGAGI (reference sequence). CDR3 length equals 14 residues. DNA of the CDR3: TGTGCCAGCAGTTACTCGCAGGGGAGACAGCCCCAGCATTTT. It encodes CASSYSQGRQPQHF.

This clone turned up a few times. The chain combines TRBV2 with TRBJ2-7; the D gene is possibly TRBD1 (5 bases). Looked up from germline, CDR1 is SNHLY and CDR2 is FYNNEI. There are 13 residues in the CDR3. V gave up 7 bases and J gave up 5 bases, with 15 bases separating them. The CDR3, as DNA: TGTGCCAGCATGGGGCCCTTTACCCACGAGCAGTACTTC. Encoded protein: CASMGPFTHEQYF.

The V call is TRBV29-1, the J call TRBJ1-1; D not certain. The CDR3 has 13 amino acids. V lost 5 bases to trimming and J lost 7 bases, with 17 bases between them. The germline gives CDR1 SQVTM, CDR2 ANQGSEA. The CDR3 loop reads CSVPTVIGGEAFF. The CDR3 DNA follows: TGCAGCGTTCCGACTGTTATTGGAGGTGAAGCTTTCTTT.

The chain has TRBV27 and TRBJ1-5, with 9 bases matching TRBD1. Germline lookup yields CDR1 MNHEY and CDR2 SMNVEV (reference sequence). This CDR3 contains 14 residues. V trimming: 6 bases; J trimming: 3 bases; junction bases outside the gene matches: 3. The CDR3 region has the DNA TGTGCCAGCAGCCGGGACAGGGTCAATCAGCCCCAGCATTTT. Its translation is CASSRDRVNQPQHF.

The chain carries TRBV10-3 and TRBJ1-1, with D unclear. The length of the CDR3 is 11 residues. Per germline, CDR1 ENHRY and CDR2 SYGVKD. V was pared by 10 bases and J by 1 base, with 7 bases between. CDR3 in DNA: TGTGCCACCGGTTCGAACACTGAAGCTTTCTTT. This encodes CATGSNTEAFF.

J is TRBJ2-3 and V is TRBV19; 9 bases are a match to TRBD2. The CDR3 totals 16 residues. CDR1 and CDR2 from the germline V gene are LNHDA and SQIVND (reference sequence). V dropped 2 bases and J dropped 5; count of bases not matched to a gene: 8. The CDR3, as DNA: TGTGCCAGTAGTATAAGGGAGCGGGGGGCGGGAGATACGCAGTATTTT. This gives the protein CASSIRERGAGDTQYF.

This clone was observed once. CDR3 sequence (DNA): TGTGCCAGCAGTGAGAATACGGGATGGACCGGGGAGCTGTTTTTT. Its translation is CASSENTGWTGELFF. The chain joins TRBV6-1 to TRBJ2-2, with D possibly matching TRBD2 (5 bases). Germline lookup yields CDR1 MNHNS and CDR2 SASEGT. The CDR3 covers 15 residues. The V end lost 3 bases, the J end lost 5 bases, and 13 bases lay between the germline ends.

The chain has TRBV29-1 and TRBJ2-1, with TRBD1 as a possible D gene (5 bases). The CDR3 extends over 16 amino acids. V lost 3 bases and J 0 bases, leaving 15 bases between the germline ends. Germline-derived CDR1 and CDR2 are SQVTM and ANQGSEA. The CDR3 coding sequence is TGCAGCGTTGAGGGGCCTAATCAGAGCTCCTACAATGAGCAGTTCTTC. Encoded protein: CSVEGPNQSSYNEQFF.